This passage covers 28 T cell receptor beta chains from one sample sequenced in a study of blood T cell repertoires in COVID-19. The method was immunoSEQ multiplex PCR; TCRdb's version includes in-frame clones alone and lacks a portion of them. The repertoire holds about 130,000 clones, with about 72% as singletons. The sequenced sample was peripheral blood. The source of these receptors is a man in his sixties who had recovered from COVID-19.

The chain uses TRBV7-2 and TRBJ2-7; D not certain. This CDR3 spans 13 amino acids. Germline V gene sequence: CDR1 SGHTA, CDR2 FQGNSA. V lost 6 bases, J lost 4 bases, and 13 bases lay in between. The CDR3: CASSDSAGYEQYF. The CDR3 bases are TGTGCCAGCAGTGATTCCGCCGGGTACGAGCAGTACTTC.

The chain links TRBV27 to TRBJ1-6; possible D gene TRBD1, 5 bases. The germline V gene has CDR1 MNHEY and CDR2 SMNVEV (reference sequence). This CDR3 spans 16 amino acids. Trimming removed 1 base at V and 8 bases at J, with 15 bases between. The CDR3 DNA sequence: TGTGCCAGCAGTTTATTGGGCAGGGTAATGCATTCACCCCTCCACTTT. Protein product: CASSLLGRVMHSPLHF.

This clone was observed a few times. The chain is built from TRBV24-1 and TRBJ2-7, with 7 bases identical to TRBD1. Germline loops: CDR1 KGHDR, CDR2 SFDVKD. With 0 bases clipped from V and 5 bases from J, the junction kept 6 bases outside the gene matches. This CDR3 spans 15 amino acids. CDR3 sequence: CATSDLGRGFHEQYF. CDR3 nucleotides: TGTGCCACCAGTGATTTGGGCAGGGGGTTTCACGAGCAGTACTTC.

The chain links TRBV19 to TRBJ2-3; 12 positions agree with TRBD1. J was trimmed by 3 bases and V by 6 bases; bases with no gene match: 13. The germline CDR1 and CDR2 sequences are LNHDA and SQIVND (reference sequence). The CDR3 runs to 18 residues. In DNA form, the CDR3 reads TGTGCCAGTAGCCTATCGGGACAGGGGGCCCCAAGTACAGATACGCAGTATTTT. This encodes CASSLSGQGAPSTDTQYF. Supplemented by reference TRBV19 and TRBJ2-3, the full variable domain reads DGGITQSPKYLFRKEGQNVTLSCEQNLNHDAMYWYRQDPGQGLRLIYYSQIVNDFQKGDIAEGYSVSREKKESFPLTVTSAQKNPTAFYLCASSLSGQGAPSTDTQYFGPGTRLTVL.

The rearrangement links TRBV25-1 to TRBJ2-2, with D possibly being TRBD2 (5 bases). The CDR3 totals 18 residues. Germline values: CDR1 MGHDK, CDR2 SYGVNS. The V gene lost 6 bases and the J gene lost 3 bases, with 23 bases spanning the gap. The CDR3 DNA reads TGTGCCAGCAGGGAAGGCGGGCAGCTTGTCCCGGACACCGGGGAGCTGTTTTTT. It is translated as CASREGGQLVPDTGELFF.

The V and J genes are TRBV10-3 and TRBJ2-7; 11 positions match TRBD1. The V gene end was trimmed by 2 bases and the J gene end by 0 bases; junction bases not matched to a gene: 6. Germline CDR1 ENHRY, CDR2 SYGVKD. The CDR3 spans 17 residues. CDR3 in DNA: TGTGCCATCAGTGAGACGGGGACAGGGGGTTTCTCCTACGAGCAGTACTTC. As protein: CAISETGTGGFSYEQYF.

This clone was counted only a few times. This sequence joins TRBV5-1 and TRBJ2-7; 7 bases map to TRBD1. Germline V gene data show CDR1 as SGHRS and CDR2 as YFSETQ. The CDR3 has 15 residues. V trimming: 2 bases; J trimming: 7 bases; junction bases outside the gene matches: 12. Written as DNA, the CDR3 is TGCGCCAGCAGCTTTTTACAGGGGCCCCCGGGGGAGCAGTACTTC. It translates to CASSFLQGPPGEQYF.

The chain has TRBV6-5 and TRBJ1-2; D gene ambiguous. V lost 4 bases to trimming and J lost 3 bases, with 15 bases between them. Germline loops: CDR1 MNHEY, CDR2 SVGAGI. The CDR3 has 15 amino acids. Written as DNA, the CDR3 is TGTGCCAGCAGTTCCGATGCTCGGGGTGACTATGGCTACACCTTC. It yields the protein CASSSDARGDYGYTF.

The chain employs TRBV6-5 and TRBJ2-3, with 8 bases aligning to TRBD1. The V segment lost 2 bases and the J segment 2 bases; nucleotides outside the gene matches: 6. Germline loops: CDR1 MNHEY, CDR2 SVGAGI. There are 16 residues in the CDR3. The CDR3: CASSYGQGASTDTQYF. The CDR3 DNA sequence: TGTGCCAGCAGTTACGGGCAGGGGGCGTCCACAGATACGCAGTATTTT.

The rearrangement links TRBV11-1 to TRBJ2-2, with TRBD1 matching 7 bases. V was pared by 6 bases and J by 6 bases, with 4 bases of the junction left unmatched. Germline V gene data show CDR1 as SGHAT and CDR2 as FQDESV (reference sequence). This CDR3 is built from 13 residues. CDR3 sequence reads: CASRVGTAGELFF. In DNA form, the CDR3 reads TGTGCCAGCAGAGTCGGGACAGCCGGGGAGCTGTTTTTT.

The rearrangement uses TRBV29-1 and TRBJ1-2, with TRBD1 matching 8 bases. Losses at the gene ends were 5 bases for V and 10 bases for J; bases not matched to a gene: 6. The CDR3 runs to 11 residues. Germline V gene data show CDR1 as SQVTM and CDR2 as ANQGSEA. CDR3 residues: CSVTRDRTYTF. CDR3 coding DNA: TGCAGCGTTACGCGGGACAGGACCTACACCTTC.

The chain combines TRBV9 with TRBJ1-2, with TRBD1 identical over 10 bases. Germline CDR1 is SGDLS and CDR2 is YYNGEE. The length of the CDR3 is 15 residues. V shed 4 bases, J shed 3 bases, and the junction held 6 bases outside the gene matches. CDR3 sequence: CASSPRQGADYGYTF. Written as DNA, the CDR3 is TGTGCCAGCAGCCCCAGACAGGGGGCGGACTATGGCTACACCTTC.

The chain uses TRBV21-1 and TRBJ2-2; TRBD2 is the table's D call, not checked against the DNA. TRBV21-1 is a listed pseudogene. CDR3 length: 15 residues. CDR3 in amino acids: CASSNSSLDTGELFF. In DNA, the CDR3 is TGTGCCAGCAGCAATAGTAGCCTTGACACCGGGGAGCTGTTTTTT.

The chain couples TRBV7-9 to TRBJ1-2; 7 bases align to TRBD1. CDR3 length: 14 residues. V dropped 1 base and J dropped 8; count of bases not matched to a gene: 7. Germline loops: CDR1 SEHNR, CDR2 FQNEAQ (reference sequence). The CDR3 DNA sequence: TGTGCCAGCAGCTTAGAGGCCAGGGGGAGAGGCTACACCTTC. Amino acid sequence: CASSLEARGRGYTF.

This clone has more than one count but fewer than ten. Other DNA sequences within the sample encode an identical CDR3. The CDR3: CASSLMGPYNSPLHF. CDR3 DNA sequence: TGTGCCAGCAGCTTAATGGGGCCCTATAATTCACCCCTCCACTTT. The chain carries TRBV7-3 and TRBJ1-6; TRBD1 is a possible D gene (5 bases). This CDR3 is built from 15 residues. Germline CDR1 reads SGHTA; CDR2 reads FQGTGA. Trimming left V 1 base short and J 2 bases short, with 6 bases between.

The chain has TRBV9 and TRBJ2-1; D possibly corresponds to TRBD2 (6 bases). Trimming removed 0 bases from V and 7 bases from J, with 11 bases in between. CDR1 is SGDLS and CDR2 is YYNGEE in the germline V gene. The CDR3 is 14 amino acids. The CDR3 is CASSVDLSGNEQFF. The CDR3 DNA reads TGTGCCAGCAGCGTAGACCTGAGCGGGAATGAGCAGTTCTTC.

The chain uses TRBV5-1 and TRBJ2-6; D uncertain. V was cut by 2 bases and J by 2 bases, with 8 bases left in between. Germline-derived CDR1 and CDR2 are SGHRS and YFSETQ. This CDR3 comprises 15 residues. CDR3 nucleotide sequence: TGCGCCAGCAGCTTCGCGCAACCTGGGGCCAACGTCCTGACTTTC. Its translation: CASSFAQPGANVLTF.

The chain couples TRBV28 to TRBJ2-7; unclear D gene. Germline CDR1 and CDR2: MDHEN and SYDVKM. Trimming left V 7 bases short and J 2 bases short, with 9 bases between. This CDR3 is built from 12 residues. The CDR3 DNA reads as TGTGCCAGCATGGGTACTACCTACGAGCAGTACTTC. The encoded protein is CASMGTTYEQYF. The full variable domain, with the rest looked up from reference TRBV28 and TRBJ2-7, is DVKVTQSSRYLVKRTGEKVFLECVQDMDHENMFWYRQDPGLGLRLIYFSYDVKMKEKGDIPEGYSVSREKKERFSLILESASTNQTSMYLCASMGTTYEQYFGPGTRLTVT.

This chain links TRBV7-9 with TRBJ1-6, with D perhaps TRBD1 (5 bases). CDR1 SEHNR and CDR2 FQNEAQ come from the germline V gene (reference sequence). This CDR3 region has 16 residues. Trimming pared 5 bases from V and 8 bases from J, leaving 19 bases between. CDR3 nucleotides: TGTGCCAGCAGCCCACCTGCGGCAGGGATGGATTCACCCCTCCACTTT. Amino acids: CASSPPAAGMDSPLHF.

This chain connects TRBV7-8 to TRBJ1-2; a weak D match, TRBD1 (6 bases). Germline values: CDR1 SGHVS, CDR2 FQNEAQ. The CDR3 consists of 14 residues. Trimming removed 5 bases from V and 0 bases from J, with 10 bases in between. CDR3 in amino acids: CASSLGQTNYGYTF. As DNA, the CDR3 is TGTGCCAGCAGCCTCGGACAGACTAACTATGGCTACACCTTC.

This clone came up once. The gene calls are TRBV7-2 and TRBJ2-7, with D hard to call. The CDR3 sequence is 13 residues long. The V gene lost 4 bases and the J gene lost 5 bases, with 12 bases spanning the gap. Looked up from germline, CDR1 is SGHTA and CDR2 is FQGNSA. The CDR3 here is CASSSSRWDEQYF. DNA of the CDR3: TGTGCCAGCAGCTCCTCCAGGTGGGACGAGCAGTACTTC.

The chain carries TRBV7-2 and TRBJ1-4; TRBD1 might be the D (6 bases). Germline-derived CDR1 and CDR2 are SGHTA and FQGNSA. Deletions cut 0 bases from V and 7 bases from J, with 12 bases between. The CDR3 contains 15 residues. The CDR3 DNA is TGTGCCAGCAGCTTAGCCGGGGGGCAGGGTGAAAAACTGTTTTTT. This codes for CASSLAGGQGEKLFF.

The V call is TRBV18, the J call TRBJ2-7; D is perhaps TRBD2 (6 bases). Trimming shortened V by 3 bases and J by 7 bases, and 7 bases separated the two germline ends. The CDR3 length is 11 residues. Looked up from germline, CDR1 is KGHSH and CDR2 is LQKENI. CDR3 in DNA: TGTGCCAGCTCACCGGGGAGGGAGCAGTACTTC. This sequence encodes CASSPGREQYF.

V usage is TRBV19 and J usage is TRBJ2-1; tentatively, D is TRBD2 (6 bases). The germline V gene has CDR1 LNHDA and CDR2 SQIVND (reference sequence). V was clipped by 1 base and J by 2 bases, with 12 bases between them. CDR3 length: 16 amino acids. The CDR3 is CASSIGAASAYNEQFF. The CDR3 nucleotides are TGTGCCAGTAGTATAGGGGCGGCTAGCGCCTACAATGAGCAGTTCTTC.

V gene TRBV4-1 combines with J gene TRBJ1-6, with a tentative D call TRBD1 (5 bases). Between the trimmed V and J ends, which lost 4 bases and 10 bases, there was a span of 17 bases. The CDR3 length is 15 residues. Germline assignment: CDR1 MGHRA and CDR2 YSYEKL. CDR3 in amino acids: CASSPGRASGSPLHF. The CDR3 DNA reads TGCGCCAGCAGCCCAGGGAGGGCCTCTGGGTCACCCCTCCACTTT.

The chain has TRBV7-2 and TRBJ2-3; TRBD2 matches at 10 bases. The V gene end was trimmed by 8 bases and the J gene end by 7 bases; junction bases not matched to a gene: 9. This CDR3 has 14 residues. CDR1 SGHTA and CDR2 FQGNSA come from the germline V gene. The CDR3 DNA reads as TGTGCCAGCGGGTACAATAGCGGGGGGTATACGCAGTATTTT. Its protein is CASGYNSGGYTQYF.

This clone is a singleton in its sample. The genes are TRBV24-1 and TRBJ1-3, with D maybe TRBD1 (6 bases). In germline, CDR1 is KGHDR, CDR2 SFDVKD. V gave up 4 bases and J gave up 0 bases, with 15 bases separating them. The CDR3 sequence is 17 residues long. The CDR3 DNA reads TGTGCCACCAGTGACCCGATACAGGGCCGCTCTGGAAACACCATATATTTT. This codes for CATSDPIQGRSGNTIYF.

This rearrangement joins TRBV7-9 to TRBJ2-4, with 11 bases that match TRBD2. With V trimmed by 5 bases and J by 2 bases, 11 bases remained unmatched. The germline V gene encodes CDR1 SEHNR and CDR2 FQNEAQ (reference sequence). The CDR3 has 18 residues. CDR3 sequence (DNA): TGTGCCAGCAGCCCCATTCCGGGACTAGCGGACTCCAAAAACATTCAGTACTTC. Residues: CASSPIPGLADSKNIQYF.